This T cell receptor (beta chain) comes out of a study of T cells in women clearing cervical HPV infection. About this clone itself: The read halts 3 residues ahead of the CDR3 end, with the missing end drawn from the germline J gene.

Germline loops: CDR1 GTSNPN, CDR2 SVGIG (reference sequence). V was pared by 0 bases and J by 6 bases, with 27 bases of the junction left unmatched. There are 22 residues in the CDR3. Some clones are missing from TCRdb's copy, which holds only in-frame ones; the method was immunoSEQ multiplex PCR. The table for this sample gives approximately 16,000 clones. This receptor was obtained from a woman aged 18 to 69 with a cervical HPV16 infection that either progressed to CIN3+ or cleared (not recorded which). Sequencing input: blood buffy coat. This sequence joins TRBV30 and TRBJ2-2, with TRBD1 identical over 8 bases. The CDR3: CAWSVRGSPQVGRTGRSGELFF. The covered CDR3 bases are TGTGCCTGGAGTGTACGGGGGTCCCCCCAAGTGGGCAGGACAGGGAGGTCCGGGGAG.